This TCR beta chain was documented in a study of early T cells in non-severe SARS-CoV-2 infection. Points from the study as a whole: VDJdb matching, biased toward anti-spike CD8 responses, missed private and CD4 specificities.

Attachment of unique molecular identifiers to individual cDNA molecules was performed. TCRdb processed the 5' RACE reads anew with MiXCR; each CDR3 protein has one entry. The table includes around 70,000 distinct CDR3 sequences, around 12% detected once. The CDR3 has 18 amino acids. The germline gives CDR1 MDHEN, CDR2 SYDVKM. Trimming left V 5 bases short and J 0 bases short, with 20 bases between. This clonotype was picked up a small number of times. What it binds is not known. The sequence was collected from an adult who was a healthcare worker with PCR-confirmed SARS-CoV-2 infection or an uninfected control (not recorded which). The sample taken for sequencing was whole blood. This rearrangement joins TRBV28 to TRBJ2-4; D is possibly TRBD1 (6 bases). CDR3 DNA sequence: TGTGCCAGCAGTGACCCGTCTACAGGGCTACTAGCCAAAAACATTCAGTACTTC. Its protein is CASSDPSTGLLAKNIQYF.